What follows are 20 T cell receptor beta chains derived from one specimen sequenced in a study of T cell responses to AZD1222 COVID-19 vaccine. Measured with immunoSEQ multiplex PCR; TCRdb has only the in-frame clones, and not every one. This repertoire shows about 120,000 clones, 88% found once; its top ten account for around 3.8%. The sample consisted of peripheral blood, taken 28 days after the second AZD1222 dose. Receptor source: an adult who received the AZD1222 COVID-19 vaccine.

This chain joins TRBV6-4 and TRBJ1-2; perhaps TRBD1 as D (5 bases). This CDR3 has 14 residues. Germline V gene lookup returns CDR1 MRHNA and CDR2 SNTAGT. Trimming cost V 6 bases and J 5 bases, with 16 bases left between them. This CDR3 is CASRPPRVAYGYTF. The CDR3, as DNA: TGTGCCAGCAGGCCCCCCAGGGTGGCTTATGGCTACACCTTC.

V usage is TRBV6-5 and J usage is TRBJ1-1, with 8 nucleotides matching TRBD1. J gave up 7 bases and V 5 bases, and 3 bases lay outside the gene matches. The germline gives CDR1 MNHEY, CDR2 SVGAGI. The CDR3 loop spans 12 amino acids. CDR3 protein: CASSRTGIEAFF. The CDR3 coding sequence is TGTGCCAGCAGTCGGACAGGGATTGAAGCTTTCTTT.

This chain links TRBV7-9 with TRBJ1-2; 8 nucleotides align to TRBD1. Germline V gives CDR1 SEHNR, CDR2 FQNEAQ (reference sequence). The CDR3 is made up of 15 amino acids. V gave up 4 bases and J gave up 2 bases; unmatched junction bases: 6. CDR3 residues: CASSSAGTGNYGYTF. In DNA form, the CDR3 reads TGTGCCAGCAGCTCCGCCGGGACAGGCAACTATGGCTACACCTTC.

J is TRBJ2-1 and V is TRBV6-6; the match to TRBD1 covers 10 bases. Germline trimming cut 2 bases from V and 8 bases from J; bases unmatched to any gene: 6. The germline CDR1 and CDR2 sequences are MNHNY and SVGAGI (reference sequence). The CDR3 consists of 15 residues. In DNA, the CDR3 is TGTGCCAGCAGTTACGACAGGGGGCCTAGGGATGAGCAGTTCTTC. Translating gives CASSYDRGPRDEQFF.

The CDR3, as DNA: TGTGCCAGCAGCCCAACCCAGGACAGGGCGGATGGCTACACCTTC. Its protein is CASSPTQDRADGYTF. V is TRBV11-2 and J is TRBJ1-2; 8 bases map to TRBD1. The length of the CDR3 is 15 residues. Germline CDR1 is SGHAT and CDR2 is FQNNGV. V was clipped by 5 bases and J by 6 bases; unmatched bases: 11.

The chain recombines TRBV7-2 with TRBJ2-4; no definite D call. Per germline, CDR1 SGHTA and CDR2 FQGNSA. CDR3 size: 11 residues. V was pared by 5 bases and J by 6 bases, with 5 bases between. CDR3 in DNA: TGTGCCAGCAGCCATACAAACATTCAGTACTTC. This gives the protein CASSHTNIQYF.

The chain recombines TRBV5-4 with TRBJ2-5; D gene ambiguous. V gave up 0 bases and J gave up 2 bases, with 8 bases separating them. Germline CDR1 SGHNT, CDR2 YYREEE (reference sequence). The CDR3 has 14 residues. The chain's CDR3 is CASSLVGSQETQYF. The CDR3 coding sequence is TGTGCCAGCAGCTTGGTAGGCAGTCAAGAGACCCAGTACTTC.

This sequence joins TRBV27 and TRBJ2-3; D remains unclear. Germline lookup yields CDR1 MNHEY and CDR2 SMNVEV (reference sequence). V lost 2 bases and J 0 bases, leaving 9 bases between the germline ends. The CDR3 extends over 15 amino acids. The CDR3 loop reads CASSLVPRSTDTQYF. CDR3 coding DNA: TGTGCCAGCAGTTTAGTACCCCGCAGCACAGATACGCAGTATTTT.

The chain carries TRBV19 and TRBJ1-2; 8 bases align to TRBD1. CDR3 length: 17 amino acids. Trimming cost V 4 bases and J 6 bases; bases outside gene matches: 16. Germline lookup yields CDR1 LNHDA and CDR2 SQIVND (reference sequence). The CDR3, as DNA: TGTGCCAGTAGTAGGACAGACCGGGTCCAGGGGGCTCATGGCTACACCTTC. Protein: CASSRTDRVQGAHGYTF.

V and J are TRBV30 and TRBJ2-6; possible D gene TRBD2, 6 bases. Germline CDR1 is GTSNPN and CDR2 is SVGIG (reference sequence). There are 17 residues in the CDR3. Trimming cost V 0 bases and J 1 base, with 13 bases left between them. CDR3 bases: TGTGCCTGGAGTGTAATGGGACTGAATTCTGGGGCCAACGTCCTGACTTTC. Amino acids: CAWSVMGLNSGANVLTF.

The DNA for the CDR3 is TGTGCCAGCAGCTTCGGGAGGACGCCGACAGGGACCTCCTACGAGCAGTACTTC. Translating it yields CASSFGRTPTGTSYEQYF. The chain carries TRBV7-2 and TRBJ2-7; D might be TRBD1 or TRBD2, each matching 7 bases. Germline V CDR1 and CDR2: SGHTA, FQGNSA. This CDR3 has 18 residues. The V gene lost 3 bases and the J gene lost 0 bases, with 21 bases spanning the gap.

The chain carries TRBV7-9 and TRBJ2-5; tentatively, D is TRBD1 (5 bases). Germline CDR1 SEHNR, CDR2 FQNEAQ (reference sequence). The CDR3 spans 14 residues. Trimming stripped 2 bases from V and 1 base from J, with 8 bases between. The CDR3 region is CASSLSGLQETQYF. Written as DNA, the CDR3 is TGTGCCAGCAGCTTATCAGGGCTCCAAGAGACCCAGTACTTC.

The CDR3 protein is CASSLGAGFRGEKLFF. In nucleotides, the CDR3 is TGTGCCAGCAGCTTAGGCGCAGGATTTCGGGGGGAAAAACTGTTTTTT. This sequence joins TRBV7-3 and TRBJ1-4; TRBD1 is a possible D gene (5 bases). Trimming left V 2 bases short and J 8 bases short, with 18 bases between. The length of the CDR3 is 16 residues. CDR1 and CDR2 (germline): SGHTA, FQGTGA.

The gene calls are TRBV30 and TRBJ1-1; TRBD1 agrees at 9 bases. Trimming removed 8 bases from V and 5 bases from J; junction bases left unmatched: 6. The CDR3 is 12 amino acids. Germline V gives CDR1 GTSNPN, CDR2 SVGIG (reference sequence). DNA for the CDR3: TGTGCCCGGGACAGGGCGAGTACTGAAGCTTTCTTT. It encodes CARDRASTEAFF.

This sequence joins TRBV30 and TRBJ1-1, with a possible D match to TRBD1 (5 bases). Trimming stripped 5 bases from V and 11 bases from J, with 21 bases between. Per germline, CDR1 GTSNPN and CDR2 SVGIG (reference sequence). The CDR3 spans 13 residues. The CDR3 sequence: CAWGAAGLNRAFF. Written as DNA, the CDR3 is TGTGCCTGGGGTGCTGCGGGGCTCAATAGGGCTTTCTTT.

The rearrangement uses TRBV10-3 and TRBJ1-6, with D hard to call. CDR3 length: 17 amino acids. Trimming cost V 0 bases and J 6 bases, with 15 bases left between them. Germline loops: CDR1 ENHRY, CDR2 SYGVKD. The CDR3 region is CAISESKTPLSNSPLHF. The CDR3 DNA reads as TGTGCCATCAGTGAGTCGAAGACCCCATTGAGTAATTCACCCCTCCACTTT.

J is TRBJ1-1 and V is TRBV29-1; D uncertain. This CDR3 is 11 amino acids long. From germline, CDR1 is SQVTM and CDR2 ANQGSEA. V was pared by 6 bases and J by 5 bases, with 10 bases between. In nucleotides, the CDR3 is TGCAGCGTCCTACTGGAGACTGAAGCTTTCTTT. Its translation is CSVLLETEAFF.

CDR3 loop: CASRATGTSGGYEQYF. CDR3 sequence (DNA): TGCGCCAGCAGGGCTACCGGGACTAGCGGGGGCTACGAGCAGTACTTC. V usage is TRBV5-1 and J usage is TRBJ2-7; 14 positions match TRBD2. This CDR3 is 16 amino acids long. Trimming cost V 5 bases and J 3 bases; bases outside gene matches: 7. Germline CDR1 reads SGHRS; CDR2 reads YFSETQ. Using reference TRBV5-1 and TRBJ2-7 for the parts outside the CDR3, the full variable domain is KAGVTQTPRYLIKTRGQQVTLSCSPISGHRSVSWYQQTPGQGLQFLFEYFSETQRNKGNFPGRFSGRQFSNSRSEMNVSTLELGDSALYLCASRATGTSGGYEQYFGPGTRLTVT.

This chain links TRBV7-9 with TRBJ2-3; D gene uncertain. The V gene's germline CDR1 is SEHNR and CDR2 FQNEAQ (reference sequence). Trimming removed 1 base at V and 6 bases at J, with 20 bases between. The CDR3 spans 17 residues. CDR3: CASSLGAVAALRDTQYF. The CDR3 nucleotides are TGTGCCAGCAGCTTAGGGGCGGTGGCCGCTTTGAGGGATACGCAGTATTTT. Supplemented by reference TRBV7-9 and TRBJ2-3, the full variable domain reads DTGVSQNPRHKITKRGQNVTFRCDPISEHNRLYWYRQTLGQGPEFLTYFQNEAQLEKSRLLSDRFSAERPKGSFSTLEIQRTEQGDSAMYLCASSLGAVAALRDTQYFGPGTRLTVL.

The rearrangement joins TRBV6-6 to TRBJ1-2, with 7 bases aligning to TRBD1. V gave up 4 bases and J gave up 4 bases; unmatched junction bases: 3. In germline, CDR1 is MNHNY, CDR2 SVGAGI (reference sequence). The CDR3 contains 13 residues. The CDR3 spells CASSSGQAYGYTF. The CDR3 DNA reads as TGTGCCAGCAGTTCTGGACAGGCCTATGGCTACACCTTC.